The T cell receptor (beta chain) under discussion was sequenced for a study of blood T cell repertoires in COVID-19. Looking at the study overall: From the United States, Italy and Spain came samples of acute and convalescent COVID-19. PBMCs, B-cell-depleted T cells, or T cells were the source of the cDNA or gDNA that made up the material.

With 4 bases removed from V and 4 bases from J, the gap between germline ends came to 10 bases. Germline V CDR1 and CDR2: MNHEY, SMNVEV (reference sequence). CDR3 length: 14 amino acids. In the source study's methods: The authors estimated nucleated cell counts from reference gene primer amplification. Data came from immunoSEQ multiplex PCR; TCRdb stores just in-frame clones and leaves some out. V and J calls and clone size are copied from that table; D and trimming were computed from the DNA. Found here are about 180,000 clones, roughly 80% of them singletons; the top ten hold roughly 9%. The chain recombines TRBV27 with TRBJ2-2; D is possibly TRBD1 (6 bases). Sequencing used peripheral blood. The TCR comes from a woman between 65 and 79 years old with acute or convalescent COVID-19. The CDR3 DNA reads TGTGCCAGCAGTTGGGGACAAGGCACCGGGGAGCTGTTTTTT. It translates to CASSWGQGTGELFF.